The TCR beta chain under discussion was sequenced for a study of Ad26.COV2.S vaccination and SARS-CoV-2 variants. Looking at the study overall: The authors gave Ad26.COV2.S intramuscularly, either once or twice 56 days apart. Study results and caveats: Reported post-vaccination CD8+ and CD4+ T cell responses to spike showed substantial breadth. Non-spike TCR breadth showed similarity between vaccine and placebo recipients.

Generated by immunoSEQ multiplex PCR, the TCRdb table keeps only in-frame clones and is missing some. The table has some 390,000 clones, 88% seen once; the top ten hold around 3.4%. The germline V gene has CDR1 MGHRA and CDR2 YSYEKL. The CDR3 sequence is 13 residues long. Deletions cut 0 bases from V and 8 bases from J, with 9 bases between. Concerning this clone itself: The antigen is undetermined.

Treatment here: 15 to 20 received Ad26.COV2.S at low or high dose, single or two shots; 5 received placebo; per-sample allocation not given. Following the first vaccine or placebo injection, samples were taken on day 63. The sample here was peripheral blood, taken in a trial of Ad26.COV2.S vaccine versus placebo. The V gene is TRBV4-1, the J gene TRBJ2-3; D may be TRBD1 or TRBD2 (5 bases each). The TCR sequence derives from a person between 18 and 59 years old who received the Ad26.COV2.S COVID-19 vaccine or a placebo. This chain's CDR3 is CASSQDKGTTQYF. DNA for the CDR3: TGCGCCAGCAGCCAAGATAAGGGGACTACGCAGTATTTT.